These 21 T cell receptor beta chains came from one sample sequenced in a study of response to subunit inactivated influenza vaccine. TCRdb reanalysed the RT-PCR reads using MiXCR and keeps one entry per CDR3 protein. The sample holds roughly 700,000 distinct CDR3 sequences, 11% to 15% seen once. Here the sequenced sample was PBMCs from blood, taken roughly 15 days before vaccination. Receptors were obtained from a man aged 50-59 years who received an inactivated influenza vaccine.

This clonotype appeared a few times. The gene calls are TRBV4-1 and TRBJ1-2; maybe TRBD1 (6 bases). The CDR3 totals 14 residues. V was trimmed by 4 bases and J by 5 bases, leaving 14 bases between them. The germline CDR1 and CDR2 sequences are MGHRA and YSYEKL. CDR3 bases: TGCGCCAGCAGCCGCGGGGACATTGAGTATGGCTACACCTTC. As protein: CASSRGDIEYGYTF.

The chain has TRBV20-1 and TRBJ2-1; unclear D gene. Germline loops: CDR1 DFQATT, CDR2 SNEGSKA (reference sequence). V lost 2 bases, J lost 8 bases, and 19 bases lay in between. There are 15 residues in the CDR3. The CDR3 is CSARWAKSMTDEQFF. DNA of the CDR3: TGCAGTGCTAGATGGGCTAAGAGTATGACGGATGAGCAGTTCTTC.

This rearrangement joins TRBV5-6 to TRBJ2-1; D may be TRBD1 (5 bases). V was trimmed by 2 bases and J by 8 bases, leaving 11 bases between them. The CDR3 is 13 residues long. Germline CDR1 is SGHDT and CDR2 is YYEEEE. The CDR3 bases are TGTGCCAGCAGCTTCAGGGCCTCGCATGAGCAGTTCTTC. It codes for CASSFRASHEQFF.

The rearrangement uses TRBV15 and TRBJ1-4, with 8 bases identical to TRBD1. This CDR3 region has 15 residues. V dropped 7 bases and J dropped 6; count of bases not matched to a gene: 10. Germline V gene data show CDR1 as LNHNV and CDR2 as YYDKDF (reference sequence). CDR3 residues: CATTPPGQAYEKLFF. CDR3 bases: TGTGCCACCACTCCTCCGGGACAGGCGTATGAAAAACTGTTTTTT.

This clonotype occurred a few times. The J gene is TRBJ2-3, the V gene TRBV28; 7 nucleotides align to TRBD2. The CDR3 totals 12 residues. CDR1 and CDR2 (germline): MDHEN, SYDVKM. The J segment lost 2 bases and the V segment lost 9 bases, leaving 2 bases of the junction unmatched. CDR3 nucleotides: TGTGCCAGTGGGAGGGCCACAGATACGCAGTATTTT. Translation gives CASGRATDTQYF.

The V and J genes are TRBV28 and TRBJ2-7; D is possibly TRBD1 or TRBD2 (5 bases each). Between the trimmed V and J ends, which lost 4 bases and 1 base, there was a span of 17 bases. CDR3 size: 16 residues. Germline V CDR1 and CDR2: MDHEN, SYDVKM. CDR3 bases: TGTGCCAGCAGTTCCTACGGGGCCCCCGGTTCCTACGAGCAGTACTTC. This codes for CASSSYGAPGSYEQYF. Full variable domain (rest looked up from reference TRBV28 and TRBJ2-7): DVKVTQSSRYLVKRTGEKVFLECVQDMDHENMFWYRQDPGLGLRLIYFSYDVKMKEKGDIPEGYSVSREKKERFSLILESASTNQTSMYLCASSSYGAPGSYEQYFGPGTRLTVT.

This clonotype was seen a handful of times. The V call is TRBV12-3 or TRBV12-4, the J call TRBJ2-1; D might be TRBD2 (6 bases). Trimming took 3 bases from V and 8 from J, leaving 11 bases between them. The CDR3 extends over 13 amino acids. CDR3 protein: CASSFTSRHEQFF. The CDR3 DNA is TGTGCCAGCAGTTTTACTAGCCGCCATGAGCAGTTCTTC.

This clonotype was seen repeatedly, ten times or more. The chain combines TRBV12-3 or TRBV12-4 with TRBJ1-1; the D gene is possibly TRBD1 (6 bases). V dropped 3 bases and J dropped 0 bases, with 8 bases sitting between them. The CDR3 spans 14 residues. The CDR3 DNA reads as TGTGCCAGCAGTTTCGGACAGTTGAACACTGAAGCTTTCTTT. Residues: CASSFGQLNTEAFF.

This clonotype was seen only once. J is TRBJ2-2 and V is TRBV30; maybe TRBD1 (6 bases). This CDR3 has 14 residues. Per germline, CDR1 GTSNPN and CDR2 SVGIG (reference sequence). V was pared by 5 bases and J by 5 bases, with 15 bases between. The CDR3 spells CAWFPGHGTGELFF. CDR3 nucleotide sequence: TGTGCCTGGTTCCCGGGACACGGAACCGGGGAGCTGTTTTTT.

This chain uses TRBV5-1 with TRBJ2-1, with 9 bases lining up with TRBD2. Per the germline V gene, CDR1 is SGHRS and CDR2 is YFSETQ. The junction had 8 bases not matched to a gene; V was cut back by 0 bases and J by 4 bases. There are 17 residues in the CDR3. CDR3 residues: CASSLEYRLAAYNEQFF. In DNA, the CDR3 is TGCGCCAGCAGCTTGGAGTACAGACTAGCGGCATACAATGAGCAGTTCTTC.

V usage is TRBV2 and J usage is TRBJ2-4; D not resolved. Germline V gene data show CDR1 as SNHLY and CDR2 as FYNNEI. The CDR3 extends over 13 amino acids. The ends were cut back, 6 bases at V and 7 bases at J, with 13 bases in the middle. Here the CDR3 reads CASRDSFGNIQYF. For the CDR3, the DNA is TGTGCCAGCAGAGACTCGTTCGGGAACATTCAGTACTTC. The entire variable domain, with the rest obtained from reference TRBV2 and TRBJ2-4, is as follows: EPEVTQTPSHQVTQMGQEVILRCVPISNHLYFYWYRQILGQKVEFLVSFYNNEISEKSEIFDDQFSVERPDGSNFTLKIRSTKLEDSAMYFCASRDSFGNIQYFGAGTRLSVL.

This clonotype turned up a few times. The rearrangement joins TRBV10-3 to TRBJ2-7; D gene ambiguous. CDR1 and CDR2 from the germline V gene are ENHRY and SYGVKD. The CDR3 totals 12 residues. The germline V and J ends were trimmed by 6 bases and 4 bases, with 10 bases remaining between them. CDR3 DNA sequence: TGTGCCATCAGCAATGGGCCGTACGAGCAGTACTTC. Its translation: CAISNGPYEQYF.

This chain connects TRBV29-1 to TRBJ2-3; the D is unclear. The CDR3 covers 14 residues. CDR1 is SQVTM, CDR2 ANQGSEA, per germline. Trimming shortened V by 3 bases and J by 0 bases, and 10 bases separated the two germline ends. The CDR3 loop reads CSVDSGPSTDTQYF. The CDR3 nucleotides read TGCAGCGTTGACTCGGGCCCTAGCACAGATACGCAGTATTTT.

The chain recombines TRBV9 with TRBJ2-2, with D perhaps matching TRBD2 (6 bases). The V gene's germline CDR1 is SGDLS and CDR2 YYNGEE. V was cut by 3 bases and J by 4 bases, with 13 bases left in between. The CDR3 runs 15 residues. CDR3 loop: CASSAGTSFTGELFF. As DNA, the CDR3 is TGTGCCAGCAGCGCAGGGACTTCGTTCACCGGGGAGCTGTTTTTT.

V and J are TRBV10-3 and TRBJ2-1, with TRBD1 as a possible D gene (5 bases). The CDR3 is 11 residues long. Germline-derived CDR1 and CDR2 are ENHRY and SYGVKD. Trimming left V 6 bases short and J 6 bases short, with 6 bases between. The CDR3 DNA follows: TGTGCCATCAGAGGGGTCAATGAGCAGTTCTTC. Residues: CAIRGVNEQFF.

The gene calls are TRBV4-2 and TRBJ2-5; TRBD2 is a possible D gene (7 bases). Germline V gene sequence: CDR1 LGHNA, CDR2 YNFKEQ. CDR3 length equals 16 residues. V lost 0 bases, J lost 5 bases, and 16 bases lay in between. The CDR3 bases are TGTGCCAGCAGCCAAGAAGAGGGGGGGGCTTCGGAGACCCAGTACTTC. This encodes CASSQEEGGASETQYF.

This clonotype was observed a handful of times. The chain is built from TRBV11-2 and TRBJ1-5; D might be TRBD1 (6 bases). The CDR3 has 13 amino acids. Germline loops: CDR1 SGHAT, CDR2 FQNNGV. V was clipped by 5 bases and J by 4 bases, with 9 bases between them. The chain's CDR3 is CASSRQENQPQHF. DNA for the CDR3: TGTGCCAGCAGCCGACAGGAGAATCAGCCCCAGCATTTT.

The chain uses TRBV5-4 and TRBJ2-4; a weak D match, TRBD1 (6 bases). This CDR3 comprises 19 residues. Trimming removed 1 base from V and 0 bases from J, with 20 bases in between. Germline V gene sequence: CDR1 SGHNT, CDR2 YYREEE (reference sequence). As DNA, the CDR3 is TGTGCCAGCAGCTTGCTTGGGGGCTCAGGTATCAGAGCCAAAAACATTCAGTACTTC. This translates into CASSLLGGSGIRAKNIQYF.

The rearrangement joins TRBV7-6 to TRBJ1-6; D uncertain. V lost 0 bases, J lost 7 bases, and 7 bases lay in between. This CDR3 has 14 residues. Per germline, CDR1 SGHVS and CDR2 FNYEAQ. Here the CDR3 reads CASSLAALNSPLHF. CDR3 nucleotide sequence: TGTGCCAGCAGCTTAGCAGCGCTCAATTCACCCCTCCACTTT.

This clonotype has a handful of counts. The chain has TRBV6-2 or TRBV6-3 and TRBJ2-1; 7 bases are shared with TRBD1. Looked up from germline, CDR1 is MNHEY and CDR2 is SVGEGT. This CDR3 has 19 amino acids. The trim removed 6 bases at V and 5 bases at J, leaving 22 bases unmatched. The CDR3 nucleotides read TGTGCCAGCAGAAAAGACAGGGAGATTAGGCTACGCTATGACAATGAGCAGTTCTTC. It codes for CASRKDREIRLRYDNEQFF.

The gene calls are TRBV20-1 and TRBJ2-2, with D possibly TRBD1 on 6 matching bases. The ends were cut back, 2 bases at V and 7 bases at J, with 17 bases in the middle. Germline CDR1 is DFQATT and CDR2 is SNEGSKA (reference sequence). This CDR3 is built from 15 residues. DNA of the CDR3: TGCAGTGCTAGAACGGCGACCCGGACAGTCGGGGAGCTGTTTTTT. Translation: CSARTATRTVGELFF.